Described below is a single TCR beta chain sequence and its context. No cognate antigen has been identified for it. No much larger clone exists at a distance of one base, and base qualities are not known. In the prospective study, participants were 18 to 89 years old, resided in approximately 22 geographic areas of the United States, and were enrolled through a virtual design. Cohort assignment in the prospective study relied on participant-reported clinical history from a screening survey and a study questionnaire. ImmuneRACE Cohort 3 recovered participants were defined by two consecutive negative NP/OP PCR tests, healthcare professional clearance, or symptom resolution. In the prospective study, whole blood, serum and a nasopharyngeal or oropharyngeal swab were collected from each participant by mobile phlebotomists. Prospective study participants could optionally give additional blood draws and questionnaires over an approximately 2-month period. Before DNA extraction, blood samples from the prospective study were shipped at room temperature or frozen.

TCRbeta CDR3 regions were amplified from genomic DNA by means of the immunoSEQ Assay, a bias-controlled multiplex PCR. The study's processing was this. The number of nucleated cells in each sample was estimated by amplification of reference gene primers within the assay. To quantify the absolute abundance of each unique TCRbeta CDR3 rearrangement, sequence reads were collapsed and filtered. For each sample, productive Simpson clonality was calculated as the square root of Simpson's diversity index across productive rearrangements. Held by TCRdb, this immuneACCESS table contains in-frame sequences only and omits some clones. Under half of the omission traces to an unresolved V gene where checked; the cause of the rest is unknown. V, J and clone size are those of that table, while D and trimming were read from the DNA. The sample table lists around 150,000 clones, 65% to 85% of them with a count of one. The top ten constitute roughly 13% of the sample.

This record comes from a study of blood T cell repertoires in COVID-19 (TCRdb year 2020). About the full investigation: Samples from collaborators originated in the United States, Italy and Spain and spanned both the acute and convalescent phases of COVID-19. The dataset comprised deeply sampled blood TCRbeta repertoires from subjects exposed to, actively infected with, or recovered from COVID-19. The prospective study material was composed of cDNA or gDNA derived from T cells, B-cell-depleted T cells, or PBMCs. A freely available public database, intended as a resource for researchers studying the immune response to SARS-CoV-2, is where the repertoires were released. The samples were drawn from two sources: the first 160 participants of the ongoing ImmuneRACE study, and fewer than 1,500 subjects contributed by 6 global collaborators. Where available, HLA class I and class II types were obtained from metadata supplied by the sample provider rather than from assay-based typing. Sample metadata almost always included a de-identified subject ID, COVID-19 status, age in years and sex.

The CDR3 measures 14 amino acids from cysteine to phenylalanine. Here the CDR3 DNA is all that survives: 42 bases in frame from base 1. V is shortened by 3 bases, J by 2 bases, and the region joining them spans 10 bases. According to the germline V gene, CDR1 reads SGDLS and CDR2 reads YYNGEE. The paper's findings and limits, for the study overall: The amount of clinical and demographic metadata varied by source and participant and was provided uncurated.

Here the chain combines TRBV9 and TRBJ2-3; 5 matching bases give a weak D call of TRBD1. Sequences were obtained from PBMCs or T cells enriched from blood (not recorded which). This clonotype was obtained from a woman aged 55-70 years who had recovered from COVID-19. The nucleotide sequence reads as follows: TGTGCCAGCAGCGATAAGGGGTCCACAGATACGCAGTATTTT. Translation gives CASSDKGSTDTQYF.